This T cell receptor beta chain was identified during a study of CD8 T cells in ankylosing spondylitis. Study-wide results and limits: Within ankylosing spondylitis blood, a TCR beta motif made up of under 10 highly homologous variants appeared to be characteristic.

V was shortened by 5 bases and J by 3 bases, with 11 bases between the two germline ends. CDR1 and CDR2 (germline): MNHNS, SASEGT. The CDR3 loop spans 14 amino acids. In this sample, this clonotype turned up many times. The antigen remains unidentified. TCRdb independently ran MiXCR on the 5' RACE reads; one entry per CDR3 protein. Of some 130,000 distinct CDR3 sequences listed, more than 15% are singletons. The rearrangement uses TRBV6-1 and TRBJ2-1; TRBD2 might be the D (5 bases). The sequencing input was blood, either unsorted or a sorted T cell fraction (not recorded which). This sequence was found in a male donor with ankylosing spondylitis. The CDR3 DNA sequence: TGTGCCAGCAGTCCTGAGGGCAGCTACAATGAGCAGTTCTTC. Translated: CASSPEGSYNEQFF.